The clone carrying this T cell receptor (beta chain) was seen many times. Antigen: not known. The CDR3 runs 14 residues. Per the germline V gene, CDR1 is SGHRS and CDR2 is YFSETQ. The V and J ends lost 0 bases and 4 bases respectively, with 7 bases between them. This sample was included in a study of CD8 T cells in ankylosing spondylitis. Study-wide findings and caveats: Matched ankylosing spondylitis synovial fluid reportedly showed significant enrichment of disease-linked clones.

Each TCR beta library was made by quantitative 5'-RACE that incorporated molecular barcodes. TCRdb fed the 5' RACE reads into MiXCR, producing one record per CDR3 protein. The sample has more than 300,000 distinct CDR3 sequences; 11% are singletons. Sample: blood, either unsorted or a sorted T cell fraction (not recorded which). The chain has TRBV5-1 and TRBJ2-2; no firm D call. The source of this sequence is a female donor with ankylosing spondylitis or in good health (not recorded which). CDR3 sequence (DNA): TGCGCCAGCAGCTTGGCTAGGATCACCGGGGAGCTGTTTTTT. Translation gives CASSLARITGELFF. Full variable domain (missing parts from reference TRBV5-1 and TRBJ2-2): KAGVTQTPRYLIKTRGQQVTLSCSPISGHRSVSWYQQTPGQGLQFLFEYFSETQRNKGNFPGRFSGRQFSNSRSEMNVSTLELGDSALYLCASSLARITGELFFGEGSRLTVL.